The rows below give T cell receptor beta chains drawn from one sample of a study of cytomegalovirus exposure and HLA in healthy donors. Only in-frame clones appear in the TCRdb table, and some are missing; sequencing was by immunoSEQ multiplex PCR. The sample records 90,000 or so clones, around four fifths being singletons. The sequencing sample was made of PBMCs. These receptor sequences come from a woman aged 40-49 years in good health and CMV-seronegative. The CDR3 runs from the conserved cysteine through the conserved F or W. The D gene is left open where the match is weak. Rows give clone size only sometimes, using once, few, many, or a class for an expanded clone.

D gene,V gene,J gene,clone size,CDR3 DNA,CDR3 protein
NA,TRBV11-2,TRBJ1-1,NA,TGTGCCAGCAGCCCAGGGGATTGGGCTTTCTTT,CASSPGDWAFF
NA,TRBV13,TRBJ2-7,NA,TGTGCCAGCAGCTTAACAGAAGATGAGCAGTACTTC,CASSLTEDEQYF
TRBD1,TRBV6-6,TRBJ1-1,few,TGTGCCAGCAAAAGAGAGGGGGCTTTTGAAGCTTTCTTT,CASKREGAFEAFF
NA,TRBV15,TRBJ2-7,NA,TGTGCCACCAGCAGGCCTTGGGGCGAGCAGTACTTC,CATSRPWGEQYF
NA,TRBV5-4,TRBJ2-3,NA,TGTGCCAGCAGCACCCCCAGCGACCCCACAGATACGCAGTATTTT,CASSTPSDPTDTQYF
NA,TRBV7-6,TRBJ2-6,NA,TGTGCCAGCAGCTTAGTATCAGGGGCAGGGGCCAACGTCCTGACTTTC,CASSLVSGAGANVLTF
NA,TRBV29-1,TRBJ2-1,NA,TGCAGCGTTGATTGGACAGGACTATACAATGAGCAGTTCTTC,CSVDWTGLYNEQFF
NA,TRBV19,TRBJ1-5,NA,TGTGCCAGTAGTATAGCGCCCCAGGGTGGAAATCAGCCCCAGCATTTT,CASSIAPQGGNQPQHF
TRBD2,TRBV27,TRBJ2-7,NA,TGTGCCAGCAGTTTGGGGGGGGGATACGAGCAGTACTTC,CASSLGGGYEQYF
NA,TRBV7-2,TRBJ2-2,once,TGTGCCAGCAGCTTACTTGGGGGCGCGGACACCGGGGAGCTGTTTTTT,CASSLLGGADTGELFF
TRBD1,TRBV29-1,TRBJ1-4,few,TGCAGCGCGCGGACAGGGAGGGAAAAACTGTTTTTT,CSARTGREKLFF
NA,TRBV6-6,TRBJ1-5,few,TGTGCCAGCAGCCTCTCCCGGCAGCCCCAGCATTTT,CASSLSRQPQHF
TRBD2,TRBV27,TRBJ2-5,NA,TGTGCCAGCAGTTGGAATCGGCTAGCGGGGACCCAGTACTTC,CASSWNRLAGTQYF
TRBD1,TRBV11-2,TRBJ1-2,NA,TGTGCCAGCAGCTTAGGGGGGACAGGCCATTATGGCTACACCTTC,CASSLGGTGHYGYTF
TRBD1,TRBV7-3,TRBJ1-1,few,TGTGCCAGCAGCGAGACAGGGTGGACTGAAGCTTTCTTT,CASSETGWTEAFF
NA,TRBV11-2,TRBJ2-7,NA,TGTGCCAGCAGCAGCGACGGGAGAGTCTACGAGCAGTACTTC,CASSSDGRVYEQYF
NA,TRBV6-4,TRBJ2-7,NA,TGTGCCACCGGGGACACCTGCTACGAGCAGTACTTC,CATGDTCYEQYF
NA,TRBV5-4,TRBJ2-7,NA,TGTGCCAGCAGCCCGTCTAGCTCCTACGAGCAGTACTTC,CASSPSSSYEQYF
TRBD1,TRBV5-5,TRBJ2-3,NA,TGTGCCAGCAGCTTGTATGGGACAGGGGATCAGACAGATACGCAGTATTTT,CASSLYGTGDQTDTQYF
NA,TRBV30,TRBJ2-7,NA,TGTGCCTGGAGTGTACTGGGGGGAACACTATACGAGCAGTACTTC,CAWSVLGGTLYEQYF
TRBD2,TRBV29-1,TRBJ2-7,NA,TGCAGCGTTGTTTCGGCTAGCGGGACCTACGAGCAGTACTTC,CSVVSASGTYEQYF